This TCR beta chain was captured in a study of blood T cell repertoires in COVID-19. Original analysis: The authors estimated nucleated cell counts from reference gene primer amplification. The data were produced by immunoSEQ multiplex PCR, yet TCRdb's version contains in-frame clones alone and is incomplete. The DNA was the basis for D and trimming; V, J and clone size are from that table. The data show about 96,000 clones, 70% to 85% seen once. The CDR3 covers 13 residues. The V gene lost 6 bases and the J gene lost 8 bases, with 14 bases spanning the gap. Germline CDR1 MDHEN, CDR2 SYDVKM. The chain employs TRBV28 and TRBJ2-1; no firm D call. The sample taken for sequencing was peripheral blood. The TCR originated in a woman in her fifties or sixties with acute or convalescent COVID-19. The CDR3 is CASRAQASYEQFF. CDR3 sequence (DNA): TGTGCCAGCAGGGCCCAGGCCTCCTATGAGCAGTTCTTC.